This T cell receptor beta chain was sequenced during a study of blood T cell repertoires in COVID-19. Study summary: Acute and convalescent COVID-19 samples came from the United States, Italy and Spain. Sample material is recorded as cDNA or gDNA derived from T cells, B-cell-depleted T cells, or PBMCs.

V dropped 0 bases and J dropped 2; count of bases not matched to a gene: 3. The germline V gene encodes CDR1 SGHDT and CDR2 YYEEEE. The CDR3 spans 15 residues. In the original workflow: Reference gene primers were amplified, and this amplification served to estimate nucleated cell counts. Generated by immunoSEQ multiplex PCR, the TCRdb table keeps only in-frame clones and is missing some. The D gene and trimming were derived from the DNA, and the V and J assignments and clone size from that table. This sample has roughly 670,000 clones, with just under 90% found just once. This chain uses TRBV5-6 with TRBJ2-5; 8 positions agree with TRBD2. The sample taken for sequencing was peripheral blood. This receptor was obtained from a young woman with acute or convalescent COVID-19. This CDR3 is CASSLGTSLQETQYF. CDR3 DNA: TGTGCCAGCAGCTTGGGGACTAGCTTACAAGAGACCCAGTACTTC.